Presented here are 3 T cell receptor beta chains from one specimen sequenced in a study of T cell repertoires in aging, cancer and after chemotherapy. Multiplex touch-down PCR with TRB-A/B primers amplified rearranged V-D-J TRB sequences. TCRdb reprocessed the multiplex PCR reads via MiXCR and lists one record per CDR3 protein. The data contain some 4,900 distinct CDR3 sequences, 31% of them singletons. Amplification of TCR beta used genomic DNA extracted from peripheral blood. The source material was blood. The receptors stem from a human donor with a blood cancer. The donor label of this sample is uncertain.

The chain has TRBV5-4 and TRBJ2-2; TRBD2 aligns across 10 bases. The trim removed 2 bases at V and 3 bases at J, leaving 13 bases unmatched. The CDR3 totals 19 residues. Germline CDR1 SGHNT, CDR2 YYREEE (reference sequence). CDR3 protein: CASSLVYSGRALYTGELFF. The CDR3 nucleotides are TGTGCCAGCAGCTTAGTCTACAGCGGGAGGGCCCTCTACACCGGGGAGCTGTTTTTT.

The chain has TRBV6-5 and TRBJ1-4, with 7 bases matching TRBD1. The J segment lost 7 bases and the V segment lost 2 bases, leaving 1 base of the junction unmatched. Germline loops: CDR1 MNHEY, CDR2 SVGAGI. The CDR3 is 13 residues long. CDR3: CASSYRGREKLFF. CDR3 nucleotide sequence: TGTGCCAGCAGTTACAGGGGGCGTGAAAAACTGTTTTTT.

The rearrangement links TRBV20-1 to TRBJ1-3; weak D call: TRBD1 (5 bases). V lost 0 bases, J lost 2 bases, and 8 bases lay in between. Germline values: CDR1 DFQATT, CDR2 SNEGSKA (reference sequence). This CDR3 has 14 residues. CDR3 sequence (DNA): TGCAGTGCTAGAGATCCAGGGCCTGGAAACACCATATATTTT. Protein: CSARDPGPGNTIYF.